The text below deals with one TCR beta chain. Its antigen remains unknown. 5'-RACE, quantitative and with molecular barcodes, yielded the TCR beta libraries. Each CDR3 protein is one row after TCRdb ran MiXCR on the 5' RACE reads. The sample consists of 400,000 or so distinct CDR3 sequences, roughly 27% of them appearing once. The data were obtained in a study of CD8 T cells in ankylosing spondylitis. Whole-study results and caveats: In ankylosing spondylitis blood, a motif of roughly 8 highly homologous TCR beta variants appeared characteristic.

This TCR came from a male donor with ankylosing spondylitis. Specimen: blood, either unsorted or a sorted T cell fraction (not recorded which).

The DNA of the CDR3 is TGTGCCAGTAGTATGGGTCGAAGGCACTCCGGGGAGCTGTTTTTT. Amino acid sequence: CASSMGRRHSGELFF. This chain links TRBV19 with TRBJ2-2, with no clear D. The germline V gene encodes CDR1 LNHDA and CDR2 SQIVND (reference sequence). The CDR3 is 15 residues long. The V end lost 3 bases, the J end lost 6 bases, and 14 bases lay between the germline ends.